The 22 T cell receptor beta chains given below trace back to one sample, sequenced in a study of cytomegalovirus exposure and HLA in healthy donors. The PCR was carried out with 60 Vbeta primers and 13 Jbeta primers. Assay used: immunoSEQ multiplex PCR; TCRdb lists only in-frame clones, some missing. The sample carries about 67,000 clones, about 70% recorded once. The specimen sequenced was PBMCs. The receptors shown here come from a woman in her twenties or thirties in good health and CMV-seronegative.

The V and J genes are TRBV27 and TRBJ1-2; 9 nucleotides line up with TRBD1. J gave up 7 bases and V 1 base, and 4 bases lay outside the gene matches. CDR3 length: 14 residues. Looked up from germline, CDR1 is MNHEY and CDR2 is SMNVEV (reference sequence). The DNA for the CDR3 is TGTGCCAGCAGTTTATTACAGGGGGCAGGTGGCTACACCTTC. This encodes CASSLLQGAGGYTF.

The rearrangement links TRBV27 to TRBJ2-7, with no clear D. The germline V gene has CDR1 MNHEY and CDR2 SMNVEV (reference sequence). The CDR3 loop spans 14 amino acids. V lost 2 bases to trimming and J lost 1 base, with 9 bases between them. Written as DNA, the CDR3 is TGTGCCAGCAGTTTAAAGTTAGCTTCCTACGAGCAGTACTTC. Its translation: CASSLKLASYEQYF.

V gene TRBV6-4 combines with J gene TRBJ2-5, with D maybe TRBD2 (5 bases). Germline CDR1 reads MRHNA; CDR2 reads SNTAGT. Deletions cut 3 bases from V and 2 bases from J, with 13 bases between. This CDR3 spans 15 amino acids. CDR3 sequence reads: CASSERARGQETQYF. CDR3 nucleotide sequence: TGTGCCAGCAGTGAGCGGGCTAGAGGGCAAGAGACCCAGTACTTC.

The chain has TRBV13 and TRBJ2-3, with 8 bases fitting TRBD1. The length of the CDR3 is 15 residues. In germline, CDR1 is PRHDT, CDR2 FYEKMQ (reference sequence). Losses at the gene ends were 5 bases for V and 5 bases for J; bases not matched to a gene: 9. This CDR3 reads CASSRPGTGGDTQYF. In nucleotides, the CDR3 is TGTGCCAGCAGCCGACCCGGGACAGGTGGAGATACGCAGTATTTT.

In DNA, the CDR3 is TGTGCCAGCAGCGAACTAGCGGGGGGCCAGAGCACAGATACGCAGTATTTT. This gives the protein CASSELAGGQSTDTQYF. The chain recombines TRBV7-9 with TRBJ2-3; 12 positions agree with TRBD2. Germline V gene sequence: CDR1 SEHNR, CDR2 FQNEAQ (reference sequence). The CDR3 spans 17 residues. Losses at the gene ends were 5 bases for V and 0 bases for J; bases not matched to a gene: 6.

The chain is built from TRBV30 and TRBJ2-4; TRBD1 might be the D (5 bases). Germline V gives CDR1 GTSNPN, CDR2 SVGIG (reference sequence). This CDR3 comprises 14 residues. The V end was cut by 5 bases, the J end by 13 bases, with 24 bases between. The CDR3 bases are TGTGCCTGGTCCCCGATCTCGAACAGTGGGGCCCAGTACTTC. It encodes CAWSPISNSGAQYF.

This rearrangement joins TRBV29-1 to TRBJ1-1; 7 nucleotides align to TRBD1. The junction had 3 bases not matched to a gene; V was cut back by 4 bases and J by 1 base. Germline V gene sequence: CDR1 SQVTM, CDR2 ANQGSEA. This CDR3 comprises 13 residues. CDR3 in DNA: TGCAGCGTTGGAGGGGGCGGGAACACTGAAGCTTTCTTT. It codes for CSVGGGGNTEAFF.

This chain joins TRBV19 and TRBJ2-5; D possibly corresponds to TRBD2 (5 bases). Trimming cost V 6 bases and J 3 bases, with 14 bases left between them. Germline CDR1 and CDR2: LNHDA and SQIVND (reference sequence). There are 14 residues in the CDR3. As DNA, the CDR3 is TGTGCCAGTAGAGACCCAGCGGCAAAAGAGACCCAGTACTTC. Amino acids: CASRDPAAKETQYF. Full variable domain (missing parts from reference TRBV19 and TRBJ2-5): DGGITQSPKYLFRKEGQNVTLSCEQNLNHDAMYWYRQDPGQGLRLIYYSQIVNDFQKGDIAEGYSVSREKKESFPLTVTSAQKNPTAFYLCASRDPAAKETQYFGPGTRLLVL.

This chain links TRBV19 with TRBJ2-2; 7 bases match TRBD2. This CDR3 contains 16 residues. The V gene's germline CDR1 is LNHDA and CDR2 SQIVND (reference sequence). Trimming took 6 bases from V and 3 from J; bases not matched to a gene: 10. CDR3 amino acids: CASRTTRGTYTGELFF. In DNA, the CDR3 is TGTGCCAGTAGGACGACGCGGGGGACTTACACCGGGGAGCTGTTTTTT.

CDR3 sequence reads: CASTSLGGSGGDTQYF. CDR3 in DNA: TGTGCCAGCACCTCCCTGGGGGGTAGCGGGGGTGATACGCAGTATTTT. The gene calls are TRBV7-8 and TRBJ2-3; TRBD2 matches 9 bases. Looked up from germline, CDR1 is SGHVS and CDR2 is FQNEAQ. There are 16 residues in the CDR3. Germline trimming cut 7 bases from V and 6 bases from J; bases unmatched to any gene: 14.

The rearrangement uses TRBV19 and TRBJ1-5, with a tentative D call TRBD1 (6 bases). CDR3 length equals 13 residues. Germline V gene data show CDR1 as LNHDA and CDR2 as SQIVND (reference sequence). V was shortened by 5 bases and J by 5 bases, with 10 bases between the two germline ends. The CDR3 protein is CASSGGGHQPQHF. CDR3 sequence (DNA): TGTGCCAGTAGTGGGGGGGGCCATCAGCCCCAGCATTTT.

The chain uses TRBV7-2 and TRBJ2-7; D is unresolved. In germline, CDR1 is SGHTA, CDR2 FQGNSA. The V and J ends lost 4 bases and 1 base respectively, with 11 bases between them. This CDR3 spans 14 amino acids. The CDR3 spells CASSSNGRSYEQYF. As DNA, the CDR3 is TGTGCCAGCAGCTCAAACGGTCGGTCCTACGAGCAGTACTTC.

This chain connects TRBV6-5 to TRBJ2-3; 8 bases match TRBD1. Germline loops: CDR1 MNHEY, CDR2 SVGAGI. V was clipped by 10 bases and J by 5 bases; unmatched bases: 14. This CDR3 has 15 amino acids. The CDR3 spells CATRNRGAWVDTQYF. CDR3 bases: TGTGCCACCAGGAACAGGGGGGCGTGGGTAGATACGCAGTATTTT.

V gene TRBV18 combines with J gene TRBJ1-2; D is unclear. Germline V lookup: CDR1 KGHSH, CDR2 LQKENI. V lost 3 bases and J lost 6, with 17 bases in between. The CDR3 has 15 residues. The chain's CDR3 is CASSPTPAGTNGYTF. In DNA form, the CDR3 reads TGTGCCAGCTCACCGACCCCGGCAGGAACGAATGGCTACACCTTC.

J is TRBJ1-6 and V is TRBV30; D is uncertain. The V gene lost 0 bases and the J gene lost 10 bases, with 4 bases spanning the gap. Germline CDR1 GTSNPN, CDR2 SVGIG (reference sequence). The CDR3 is made up of 11 amino acids. CDR3 DNA: TGTGCCTGGAGTGTAGCGTCACCCCTCCACTTT. Amino acids: CAWSVASPLHF.

The J gene is TRBJ2-2, the V gene TRBV6-6; 7 nucleotides match TRBD1. J gave up 0 bases and V 9 bases, and 7 bases lay outside the gene matches. The CDR3 has 15 amino acids. Germline V lookup: CDR1 MNHNY, CDR2 SVGAGI (reference sequence). CDR3 DNA sequence: TGTGCCAGTAACACCGGGACAGCGAACACCGGGGAGCTGTTTTTT. Protein product: CASNTGTANTGELFF.

V usage is TRBV29-1 and J usage is TRBJ1-3, with 9 bases aligning to TRBD1. CDR3 length: 16 amino acids. Germline V gene lookup returns CDR1 SQVTM and CDR2 ANQGSEA. J was trimmed by 0 bases and V by 6 bases; bases with no gene match: 9. The CDR3 nucleotides read TGCAGCGTAGCCGGGACAGGGAACCCCTCTGGAAACACCATATATTTT. The encoded protein is CSVAGTGNPSGNTIYF.

This rearrangement joins TRBV2 to TRBJ2-1; perhaps TRBD1 as D (7 bases). Per germline, CDR1 SNHLY and CDR2 FYNNEI. V lost 3 bases and J lost 0, with 12 bases in between. This CDR3 is built from 16 residues. CDR3 sequence (DNA): TGTGCCAGCAGTGACCCAGGGGGGAGCTCCTACAATGAGCAGTTCTTC. Translating gives CASSDPGGSSYNEQFF.

This clone was observed a few times. The genes are TRBV10-3 and TRBJ1-1; D may be TRBD1 (6 bases). This CDR3 has 14 amino acids. Between the trimmed V and J ends, which lost 3 bases and 1 base, there was a span of 9 bases. Germline CDR1 ENHRY, CDR2 SYGVKD. In nucleotides, the CDR3 is TGTGCCATCAGTGAACAGGGCCGGAACACTGAAGCTTTCTTT. Translated, it gives CAISEQGRNTEAFF.

The rearrangement joins TRBV5-1 to TRBJ2-5; no reliable D call. The CDR3 is 15 amino acids. Germline lookup yields CDR1 SGHRS and CDR2 YFSETQ. V was shortened by 4 bases and J by 4 bases, with 17 bases between the two germline ends. The CDR3 sequence: CASSLMGQMGETQYF. In DNA form, the CDR3 reads TGCGCCAGCAGCCTGATGGGCCAGATGGGAGAGACCCAGTACTTC.

The chain recombines TRBV7-2 with TRBJ2-3; 13 bases are a match to TRBD2. Germline CDR1 SGHTA, CDR2 FQGNSA. The CDR3 has 15 amino acids. V shed 5 bases, J shed 5 bases, and the junction held 4 bases outside the gene matches. CDR3 loop: CASSPTSGGLDTQYF. The CDR3 nucleotides are TGTGCCAGCAGCCCGACTAGCGGGGGGTTAGATACGCAGTATTTT.

The chain links TRBV27 to TRBJ2-5; TRBD1 aligns across 7 bases. The CDR3 sequence is 14 residues long. After removal of 5 bases from V and 4 bases from J, the junction contained 7 bases not matched to a gene. CDR1 and CDR2 from the germline V gene are MNHEY and SMNVEV (reference sequence). CDR3: CASSQRQGGETQYF. The CDR3 DNA sequence: TGTGCCAGCAGTCAAAGACAGGGTGGAGAGACCCAGTACTTC.